Each of the 9 T cell receptor beta chains below was sequenced from the same sample in a study of regulatory T cells in long-lasting Graves disease (dated by TCRdb to about 2021). The sample's time point label, in plain terms: persistent/refractory GD, antithyroid drugs over 5 years with positive TRAb. For both TCR sequencing and RNA sequencing, RNA was extracted from PBMCs using TRIzol. Library method: multiplex PCR. TCRdb names Illumina HiSeq 4000 as the instrument used. iRepertoire HTBI primers and Arm-PCR amplification of CDR3 regions were used to construct TCR beta libraries. The raw public data were reprocessed by TCRdb itself: fastp quality trimming at Q25, MiXCR clonotype calling, in-frame beta chains only. Here each entry gathers all rows of one CDR3 protein and keeps the most common genes and DNA. This sample gives approximately 400,000 distinct CDR3 sequences in total; roughly a quarter of them show up just once. Together, the top ten hold roughly 30% of the sample.

This material consisted of peripheral blood mononuclear cells (PBMCs), taken when the disease was refractory, from a patient treated with antithyroid drugs. The receptor set was obtained from a female donor with Graves disease.

The chain uses TRBV3-1 and TRBJ2-7; 11 nucleotides agree with TRBD2. V dropped 5 bases and J dropped 2; count of bases not matched to a gene: 5. Germline lookup yields CDR1 LGHDT and CDR2 YNNKEL (reference sequence). The CDR3 is made up of 15 amino acids. DNA of the CDR3: TGTGCCAGCAGCGAGGTAGCGGGAGGGCCCTACGAGCAGTACTTC. Amino acid sequence: CASSEVAGGPYEQYF.

J is TRBJ2-7 and V is TRBV20-1; possible D gene TRBD2, 6 bases. The V and J ends lost 3 bases and 0 bases respectively, with 12 bases between them. Germline assignment: CDR1 DFQATT and CDR2 SNEGSKA (reference sequence). CDR3 length: 14 amino acids. The CDR3 is CSASSSGFSYEQYF. The CDR3 nucleotides read TGCAGTGCTAGTTCCAGCGGGTTCTCCTACGAGCAGTACTTC.

The chain has TRBV29-1 and TRBJ2-7; a possible D gene is TRBD1 (6 bases). This CDR3 comprises 12 residues. V was clipped by 3 bases and J by 5 bases, with 11 bases between them. Germline V gene data show CDR1 as SQVTM and CDR2 as ANQGSEA. In DNA, the CDR3 is TGCAGCGTTGACCTAACAGGGAACGAGCAGTACTTC. This translates into CSVDLTGNEQYF.

In this sample, this clonotype turned up a few times. The genes are TRBV3-1 and TRBJ1-1; D might be TRBD1 (5 bases). Trimming pared 1 base from V and 11 bases from J, leaving 11 bases between. CDR3 length: 12 residues. Germline CDR1 is LGHDT and CDR2 is YNNKEL (reference sequence). CDR3 sequence: CASSQGGALAFF. CDR3 nucleotide sequence: TGTGCCAGCAGCCAAGGTGGGGCCCTGGCTTTCTTT.

This clonotype was counted ten times or more. The V and J genes are TRBV12-3 or TRBV12-4 and TRBJ1-5; weak D call: TRBD1 (5 bases). The CDR3 extends over 12 amino acids. V lost 8 bases, J lost 0 bases, and 5 bases lay in between. In DNA, the CDR3 is TGTGCCAGCCAGGGTAGCAATCAGCCCCAGCATTTT. This sequence encodes CASQGSNQPQHF.

This clonotype was detected many times. The V gene is TRBV15, the J gene TRBJ2-7; weak D call: TRBD2 (6 bases). Per germline, CDR1 LNHNV and CDR2 YYDKDF (reference sequence). V shed 3 bases and J shed 2 bases, with 11 bases lying between them. The CDR3 has 14 residues. As DNA, the CDR3 is TGTGCCACCAGCAGGGAGACGGGAGCCTACGAGCAGTACTTC. Protein: CATSRETGAYEQYF.

Here the CDR3 reads CASSSGVMGQPQHF. The CDR3 DNA reads as TGTGCCAGCAGTTCGGGGGTTATGGGTCAGCCCCAGCATTTT. The chain combines TRBV28 with TRBJ1-5; weak D call: TRBD1 (5 bases). Trimming left V 4 bases short and J 6 bases short, with 13 bases between. The CDR3 consists of 14 residues. The germline V gene encodes CDR1 MDHEN and CDR2 SYDVKM.

This sequence joins TRBV5-1 and TRBJ2-5; the D gene is possibly TRBD2 (7 bases). CDR1 SGHRS and CDR2 YFSETQ come from the germline V gene. CDR3 size: 15 residues. Trimming left V 0 bases short and J 5 bases short, with 14 bases between. CDR3 amino acids: CASSLAGGPVETQYF. CDR3 nucleotide sequence: TGCGCCAGCAGCTTGGCCGGGGGGCCGGTGGAGACCCAGTACTTC.

This rearrangement joins TRBV6-2 or TRBV6-3 to TRBJ1-4; D ambiguous. Germline V gene sequence: CDR1 MNHEY, CDR2 SVGEGT. CDR3 length: 16 amino acids. V was trimmed by 0 bases and J by 0 bases, leaving 8 bases between them. For the CDR3, the DNA is TGTGCCAGCAGTTACTCCGGGGTATCAACTAATGAAAAACTGTTTTTT. Translating it yields CASSYSGVSTNEKLFF.